The rows below give T cell receptor beta chains drawn from one sample of a study of Ad26.COV2.S vaccination and SARS-CoV-2 variants. Clones were read by immunoSEQ multiplex PCR, and TCRdb kept only the in-frame ones, dropping some. The sample has 350,000 to 400,000 clones, about 91% seen once; the top ten hold under 2%. The material was peripheral blood, obtained in a trial of Ad26.COV2.S vaccine versus placebo. These receptors were taken from a person between 18 and 59 years old who received the Ad26.COV2.S COVID-19 vaccine or a placebo. Both conserved end residues are part of each CDR3. The D gene is left open where the match is weak. Clone size is stated in some rows and not others, as once, few, many or a class when expanded.

size: -; D: -; V: TRBV11-3; J: TRBJ2-2; CDR3: CASSSLGRRTTNTGELFF; DNA: TGTGCCAGCAGCTCTTTAGGTCGCAGGACGACGAACACCGGGGAGCTGTTTTTT
size: -; D: -; V: TRBV11-3; J: TRBJ2-4; CDR3: CASSFSLATKNIQYF; DNA: TGTGCCAGCAGCTTTAGCTTAGCAACCAAAAACATTCAGTACTTC
size: -; D: TRBD2; V: TRBV5-1; J: TRBJ2-7; CDR3: CASSRMSGSSYEQYF; DNA: TGCGCCAGCAGTCGAATGAGCGGGAGCTCCTACGAGCAGTACTTC
size: once; D: -; V: TRBV7-2; J: TRBJ2-7; CDR3: CASSLGDISYEQYF; DNA: TGTGCCAGCAGCTTAGGAGACATATCCTACGAGCAGTACTTC
size: -; D: -; V: TRBV4-2; J: TRBJ1-1; CDR3: CASSQEVRESEAFF; DNA: TGTGCCAGCAGCCAAGAAGTCAGGGAGTCTGAAGCTTTCTTT
size: once; D: -; V: TRBV11-2; J: TRBJ2-7; CDR3: CASTPLVGGRYEQYF; DNA: TGTGCCAGCACCCCTTTGGTGGGGGGGCGGTACGAGCAGTACTTC
size: -; D: -; V: TRBV6-5; J: TRBJ1-1; CDR3: CASSLSPQGNTEAFF; DNA: TGTGCCAGCAGTCTTTCCCCACAGGGGAACACTGAAGCTTTCTTT
size: -; D: TRBD2; V: TRBV11-2; J: TRBJ2-7; CDR3: CASRPGTSGPYEQYF; DNA: TGTGCCAGCAGACCCGGGACTAGCGGACCCTACGAGCAGTACTTC
size: -; D: -; V: TRBV19; J: TRBJ2-7; CDR3: CASNGPGSGAYEQYF; DNA: TGTGCCAGTAACGGTCCCGGCAGCGGTGCTTACGAGCAGTACTTC
size: -; D: -; V: TRBV11-3; J: TRBJ2-7; CDR3: CASSLEEGSYEQYF; DNA: TGTGCCAGCAGCTTAGAAGAGGGATCCTACGAGCAGTACTTC
size: -; D: TRBD2; V: TRBV6-5; J: TRBJ2-3; CDR3: CASSYSIAGGPNTQYF; DNA: TGTGCCAGCAGTTACTCGATAGCGGGAGGGCCAAATACGCAGTATTTT
size: -; D: -; V: TRBV5-1; J: TRBJ1-6; CDR3: CASSLDQSSYNSPLHF; DNA: TGCGCCAGCAGCTTGGACCAGAGCTCCTATAATTCACCCCTCCACTTT